The entry below gives a single T cell receptor (beta chain) sequence along with its context. Its specificity is unknown. The read ends 3 residues shy of where the CDR3 ends; the end is completed using the germline J gene. The record originates from a study of T cells in women clearing cervical HPV infection. In the study overall: Case blood drawn at lesion detection; control blood after infection cleared. Study results and limitations: Cases carried less TRBV6-7 than controls: approximately 0.1% versus 0.16%.

Repertoires were generated with immunoSEQ multiplex PCR, while TCRdb's copy carries only in-frame clones and drops some. This listing includes about 48,000 clones. Trimming shortened V by 10 bases and J by 5 bases, and 22 bases separated the two germline ends. Germline CDR1 is SGHDT and CDR2 is YYEEEE. The CDR3 is 15 amino acids. This rearrangement joins TRBV5-6 to TRBJ2-1, with a weak D call TRBD2 (6 bases). The sequence was obtained from a woman between 18 and 70 years old with a cervical HPV16 infection that either progressed to CIN3+ or cleared (not recorded which). Sequencing was performed on blood buffy coat. The DNA read from the CDR3 is TGTGCCCCCCGCCGGTGGAGCGGGCAGCACAATGAG. It encodes CAPRRWSGQHNE. From start to end, the CDR3 is CAPRRWSGQHNEQFF.